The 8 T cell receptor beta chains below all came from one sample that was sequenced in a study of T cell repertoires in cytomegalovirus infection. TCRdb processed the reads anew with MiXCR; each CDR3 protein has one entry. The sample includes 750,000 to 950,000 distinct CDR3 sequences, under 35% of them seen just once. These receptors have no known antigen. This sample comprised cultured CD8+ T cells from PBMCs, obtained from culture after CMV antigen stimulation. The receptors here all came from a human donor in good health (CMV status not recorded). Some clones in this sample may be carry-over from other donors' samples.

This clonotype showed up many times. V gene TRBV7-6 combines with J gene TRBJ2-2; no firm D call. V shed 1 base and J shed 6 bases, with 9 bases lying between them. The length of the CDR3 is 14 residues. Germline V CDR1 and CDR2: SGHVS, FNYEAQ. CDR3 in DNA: TGTGCCAGCAGCTTAGAGGCTCCACCCGGGGAGCTGTTTTTT. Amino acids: CASSLEAPPGELFF.

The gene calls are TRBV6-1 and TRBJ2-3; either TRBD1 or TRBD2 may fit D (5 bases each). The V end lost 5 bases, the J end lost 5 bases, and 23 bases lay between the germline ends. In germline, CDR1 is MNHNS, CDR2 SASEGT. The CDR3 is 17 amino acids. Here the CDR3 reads CASSPSDRDPGGDTQYF. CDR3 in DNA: TGTGCCAGCAGTCCTTCGGACCGGGACCCTGGAGGAGATACGCAGTATTTT.

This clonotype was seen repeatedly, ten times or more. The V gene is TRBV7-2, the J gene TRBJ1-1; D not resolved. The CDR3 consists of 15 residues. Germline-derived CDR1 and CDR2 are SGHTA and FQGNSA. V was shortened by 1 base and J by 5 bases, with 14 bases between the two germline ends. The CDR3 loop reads CASSLVPGKKTEAFF. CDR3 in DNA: TGTGCCAGCAGCTTAGTACCCGGGAAGAAGACTGAAGCTTTCTTT.

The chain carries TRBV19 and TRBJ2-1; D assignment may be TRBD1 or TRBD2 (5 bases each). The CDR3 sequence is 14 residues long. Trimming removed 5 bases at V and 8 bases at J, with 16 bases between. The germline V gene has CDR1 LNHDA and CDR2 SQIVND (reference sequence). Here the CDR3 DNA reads TGTGCCAGTAGTGGGGGAGCGGCAGTAGATGAGCAGTTCTTC. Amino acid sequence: CASSGGAAVDEQFF.

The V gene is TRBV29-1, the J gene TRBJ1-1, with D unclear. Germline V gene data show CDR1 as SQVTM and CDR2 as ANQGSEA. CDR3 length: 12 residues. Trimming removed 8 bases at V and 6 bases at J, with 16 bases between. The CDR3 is CSTRRRPPEAFF. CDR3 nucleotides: TGCAGCACCAGACGGAGGCCCCCTGAAGCTTTCTTT.

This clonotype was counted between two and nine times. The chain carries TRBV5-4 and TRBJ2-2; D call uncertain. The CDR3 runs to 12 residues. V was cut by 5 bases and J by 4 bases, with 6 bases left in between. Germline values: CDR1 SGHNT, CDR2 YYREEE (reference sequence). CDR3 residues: CASRRATGELFF. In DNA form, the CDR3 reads TGTGCCAGCAGAAGGGCCACCGGGGAGCTGTTTTTT.

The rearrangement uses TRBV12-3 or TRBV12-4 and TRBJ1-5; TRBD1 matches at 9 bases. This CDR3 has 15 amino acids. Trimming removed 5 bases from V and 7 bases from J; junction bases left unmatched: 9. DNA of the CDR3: TGTGCCAGCAGTCTAGGGGACAGGGCAGAACAGCCCCAGCATTTT. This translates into CASSLGDRAEQPQHF.

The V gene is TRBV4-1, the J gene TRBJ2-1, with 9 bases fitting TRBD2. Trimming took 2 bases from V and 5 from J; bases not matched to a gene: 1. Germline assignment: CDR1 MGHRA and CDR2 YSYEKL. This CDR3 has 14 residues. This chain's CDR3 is CASSQRLADNEQFF. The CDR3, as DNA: TGCGCCAGCAGCCAAAGACTAGCGGACAATGAGCAGTTCTTC.